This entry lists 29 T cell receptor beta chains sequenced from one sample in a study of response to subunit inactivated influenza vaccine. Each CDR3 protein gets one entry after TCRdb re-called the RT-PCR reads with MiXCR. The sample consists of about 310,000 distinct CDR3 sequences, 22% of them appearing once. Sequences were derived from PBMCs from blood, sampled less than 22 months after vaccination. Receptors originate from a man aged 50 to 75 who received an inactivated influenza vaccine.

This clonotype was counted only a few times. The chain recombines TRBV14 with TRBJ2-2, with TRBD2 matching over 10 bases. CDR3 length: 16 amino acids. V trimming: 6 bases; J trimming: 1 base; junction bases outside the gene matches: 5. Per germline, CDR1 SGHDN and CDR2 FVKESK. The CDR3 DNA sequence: TGTGCCAGCAGTGACTGGACTAGCGGGAACACCGGGGAGCTGTTTTTT. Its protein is CASSDWTSGNTGELFF.

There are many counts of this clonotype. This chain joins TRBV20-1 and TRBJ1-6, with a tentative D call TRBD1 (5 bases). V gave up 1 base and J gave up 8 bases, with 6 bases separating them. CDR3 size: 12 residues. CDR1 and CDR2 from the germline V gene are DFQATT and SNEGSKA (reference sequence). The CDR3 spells CSARGGDSPLHF. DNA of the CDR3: TGCAGTGCTAGAGGAGGGGATTCACCCCTCCACTTT.

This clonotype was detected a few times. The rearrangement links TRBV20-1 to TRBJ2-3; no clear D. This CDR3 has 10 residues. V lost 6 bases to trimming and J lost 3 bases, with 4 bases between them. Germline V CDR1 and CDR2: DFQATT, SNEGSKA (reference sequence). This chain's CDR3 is CSAKTDTQYF. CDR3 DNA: TGCAGTGCAAAAACAGATACGCAGTATTTT.

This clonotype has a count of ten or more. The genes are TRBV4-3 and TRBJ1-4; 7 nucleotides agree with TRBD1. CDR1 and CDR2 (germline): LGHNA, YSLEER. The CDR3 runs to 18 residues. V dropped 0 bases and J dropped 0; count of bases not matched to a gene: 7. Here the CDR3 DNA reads TGCGCCAGCAGCCAAGATCAAGCCGGGACAGCAACTAATGAAAAACTGTTTTTT. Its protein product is CASSQDQAGTATNEKLFF.

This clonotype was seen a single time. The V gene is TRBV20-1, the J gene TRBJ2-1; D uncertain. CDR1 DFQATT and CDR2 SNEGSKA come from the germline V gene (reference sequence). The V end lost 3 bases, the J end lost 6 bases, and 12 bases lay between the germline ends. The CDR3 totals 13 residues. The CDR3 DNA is TGCAGTGCTAGCGCCCCCACCTCCAATGAGCAGTTCTTC. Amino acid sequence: CSASAPTSNEQFF.

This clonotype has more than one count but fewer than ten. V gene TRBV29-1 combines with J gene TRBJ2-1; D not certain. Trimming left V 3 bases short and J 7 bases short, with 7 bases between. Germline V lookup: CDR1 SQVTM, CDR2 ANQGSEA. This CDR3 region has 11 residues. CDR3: CSVESWNEQFF. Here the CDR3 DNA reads TGCAGCGTTGAGAGCTGGAATGAGCAGTTCTTC.

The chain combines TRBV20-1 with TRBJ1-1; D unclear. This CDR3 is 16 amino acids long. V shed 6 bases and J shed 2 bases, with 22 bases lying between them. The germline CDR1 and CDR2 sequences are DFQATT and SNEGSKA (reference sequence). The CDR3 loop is CSATSPKGRGNTEAFF. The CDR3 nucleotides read TGCAGTGCCACCTCTCCAAAAGGACGGGGAAACACTGAAGCTTTCTTT.

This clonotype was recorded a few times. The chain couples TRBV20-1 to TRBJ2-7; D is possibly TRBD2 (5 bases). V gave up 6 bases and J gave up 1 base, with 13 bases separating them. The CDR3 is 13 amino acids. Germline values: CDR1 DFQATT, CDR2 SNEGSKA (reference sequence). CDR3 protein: CSAPPGVSYEQYF. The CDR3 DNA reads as TGCAGTGCGCCACCCGGGGTATCCTACGAGCAGTACTTC.

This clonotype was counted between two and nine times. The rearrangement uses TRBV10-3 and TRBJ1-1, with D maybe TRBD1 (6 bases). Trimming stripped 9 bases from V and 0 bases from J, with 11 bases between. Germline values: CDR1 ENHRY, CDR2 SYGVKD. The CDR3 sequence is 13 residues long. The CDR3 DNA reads TGTGCCATACGAGGGGGTGTGAACACTGAAGCTTTCTTT. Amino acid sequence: CAIRGGVNTEAFF.

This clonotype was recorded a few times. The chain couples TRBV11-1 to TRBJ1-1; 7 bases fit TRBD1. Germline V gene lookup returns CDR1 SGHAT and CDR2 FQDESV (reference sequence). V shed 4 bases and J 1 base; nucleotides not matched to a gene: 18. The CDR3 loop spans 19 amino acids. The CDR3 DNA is TGTGCCAGCAGCTCCCGACAGGGTTCGTCATTCCCCCCGAACACTGAAGCTTTCTTT. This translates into CASSSRQGSSFPPNTEAFF.

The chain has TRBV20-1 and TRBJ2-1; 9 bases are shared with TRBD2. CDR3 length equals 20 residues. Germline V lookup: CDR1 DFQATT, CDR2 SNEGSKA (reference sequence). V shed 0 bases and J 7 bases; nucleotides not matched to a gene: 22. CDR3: CSARDLRGRAENAFPNEQFF. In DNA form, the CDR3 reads TGCAGTGCTAGAGATCTCCGCGGGAGGGCCGAAAATGCGTTCCCAAATGAGCAGTTCTTC.

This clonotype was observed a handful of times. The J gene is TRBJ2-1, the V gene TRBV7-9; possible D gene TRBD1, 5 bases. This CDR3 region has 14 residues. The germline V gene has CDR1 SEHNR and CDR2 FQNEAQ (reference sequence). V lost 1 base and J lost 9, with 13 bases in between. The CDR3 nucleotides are TGTGCCAGCAGCTTAGACCGCAGGGATGGTGAGCAGTTCTTC. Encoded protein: CASSLDRRDGEQFF.

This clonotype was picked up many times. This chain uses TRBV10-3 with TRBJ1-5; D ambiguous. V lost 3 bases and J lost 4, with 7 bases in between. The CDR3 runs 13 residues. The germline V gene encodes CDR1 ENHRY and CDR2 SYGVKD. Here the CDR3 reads CAISETVNQPQHF. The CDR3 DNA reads TGTGCCATCAGTGAAACGGTAAATCAGCCCCAGCATTTT.

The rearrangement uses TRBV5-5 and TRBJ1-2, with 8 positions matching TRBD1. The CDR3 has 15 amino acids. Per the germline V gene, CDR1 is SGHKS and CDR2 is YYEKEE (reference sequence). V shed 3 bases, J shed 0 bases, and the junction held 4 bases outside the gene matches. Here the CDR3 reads CASSYRGIANYGYTF. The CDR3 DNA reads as TGTGCCAGCAGCTACAGGGGGATTGCTAACTATGGCTACACCTTC. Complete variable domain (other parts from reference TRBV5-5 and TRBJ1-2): DAGVTQSPTHLIKTRGQQVTLRCSPISGHKSVSWYQQVLGQGPQFIFQYYEKEERGRGNFPDRFSARQFPNYSSELNVNALLLGDSALYLCASSYRGIANYGYTFGSGTRLTVV.

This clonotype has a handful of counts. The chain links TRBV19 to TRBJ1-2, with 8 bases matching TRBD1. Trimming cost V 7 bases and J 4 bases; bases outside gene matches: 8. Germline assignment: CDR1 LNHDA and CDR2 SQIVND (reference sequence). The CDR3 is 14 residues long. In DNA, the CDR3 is TGTGCCAGTAACGACAGGGGCTCGCTCTATGGCTACACCTTC. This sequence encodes CASNDRGSLYGYTF.

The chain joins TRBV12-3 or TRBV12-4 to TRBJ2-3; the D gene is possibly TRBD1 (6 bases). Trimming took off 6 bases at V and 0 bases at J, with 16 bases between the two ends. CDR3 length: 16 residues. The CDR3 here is CASSPSWGPSTDTQYF. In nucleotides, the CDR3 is TGTGCCAGCAGCCCGTCTTGGGGGCCTAGCACAGATACGCAGTATTTT.

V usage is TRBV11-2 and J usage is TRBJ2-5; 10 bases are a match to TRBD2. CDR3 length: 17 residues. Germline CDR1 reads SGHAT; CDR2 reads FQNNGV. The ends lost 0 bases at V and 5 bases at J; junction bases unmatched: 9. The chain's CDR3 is CASSLEASGSFRETQYF. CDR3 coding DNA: TGTGCCAGCAGCTTAGAGGCTAGCGGGAGCTTCCGGGAGACCCAGTACTTC.

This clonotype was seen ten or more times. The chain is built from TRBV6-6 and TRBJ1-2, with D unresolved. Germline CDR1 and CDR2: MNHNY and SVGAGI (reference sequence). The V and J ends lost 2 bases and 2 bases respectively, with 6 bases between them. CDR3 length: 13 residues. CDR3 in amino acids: CASSYNRNYGYTF. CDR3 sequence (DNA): TGTGCCAGCAGTTACAATCGGAACTATGGCTACACCTTC.

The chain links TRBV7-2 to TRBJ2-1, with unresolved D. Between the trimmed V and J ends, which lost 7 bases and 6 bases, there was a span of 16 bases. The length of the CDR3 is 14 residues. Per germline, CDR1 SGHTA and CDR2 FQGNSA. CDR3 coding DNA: TGTGCCAGCAACCCCAGGACCAGTATCAATGAGCAGTTCTTC. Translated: CASNPRTSINEQFF.

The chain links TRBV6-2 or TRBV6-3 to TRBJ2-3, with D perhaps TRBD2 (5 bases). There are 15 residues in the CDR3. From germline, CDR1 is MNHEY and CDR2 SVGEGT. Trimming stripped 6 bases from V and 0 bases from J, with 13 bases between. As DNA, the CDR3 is TGTGCCAGCAGCAGCAGCGGAATTAGCACAGATACGCAGTATTTT. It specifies CASSSSGISTDTQYF.

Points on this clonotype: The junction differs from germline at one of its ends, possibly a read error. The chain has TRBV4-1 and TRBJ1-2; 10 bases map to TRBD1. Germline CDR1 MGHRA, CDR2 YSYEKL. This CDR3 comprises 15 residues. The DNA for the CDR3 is TGCGCCAGCAGCCAAGGGGACAGGGGCAACTATGGCTGCACCTTC. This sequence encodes CASSQGDRGNYGCTF.

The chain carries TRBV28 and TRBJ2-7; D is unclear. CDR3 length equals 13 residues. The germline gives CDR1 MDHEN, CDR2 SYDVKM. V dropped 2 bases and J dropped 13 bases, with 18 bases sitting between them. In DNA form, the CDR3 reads TGTGCCAGCAGTTTACCGGAGAACAGCCGGTTATACTTC. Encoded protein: CASSLPENSRLYF.

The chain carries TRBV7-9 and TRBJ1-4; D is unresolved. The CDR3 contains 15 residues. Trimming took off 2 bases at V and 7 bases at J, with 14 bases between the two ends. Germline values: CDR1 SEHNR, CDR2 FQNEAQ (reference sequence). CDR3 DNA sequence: TGTGCCAGCAGCTTATTGTTGGGTGGAGCTGAAAAACTGTTTTTT. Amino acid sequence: CASSLLLGGAEKLFF.

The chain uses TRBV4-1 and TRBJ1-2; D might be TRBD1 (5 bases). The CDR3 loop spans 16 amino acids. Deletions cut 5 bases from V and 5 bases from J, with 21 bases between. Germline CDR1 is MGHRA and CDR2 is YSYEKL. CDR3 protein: CASSKTGFRGSYGYTF. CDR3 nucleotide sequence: TGCGCCAGCAGCAAGACCGGGTTCCGGGGGAGTTATGGCTACACCTTC.

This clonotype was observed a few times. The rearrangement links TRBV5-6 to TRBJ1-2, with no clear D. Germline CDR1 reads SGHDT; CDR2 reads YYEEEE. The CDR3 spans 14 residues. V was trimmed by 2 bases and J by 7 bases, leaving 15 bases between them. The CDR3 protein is CASSFFRRDSGYTF. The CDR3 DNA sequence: TGTGCCAGCAGCTTCTTTCGCCGGGATAGTGGCTACACCTTC.

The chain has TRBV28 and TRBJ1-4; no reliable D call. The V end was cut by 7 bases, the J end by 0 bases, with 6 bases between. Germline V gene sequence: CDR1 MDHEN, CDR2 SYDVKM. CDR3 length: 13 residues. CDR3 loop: CASTAATNEKLFF. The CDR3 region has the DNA TGTGCCAGCACAGCCGCAACTAATGAAAAACTGTTTTTT. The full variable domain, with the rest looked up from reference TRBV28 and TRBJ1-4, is DVKVTQSSRYLVKRTGEKVFLECVQDMDHENMFWYRQDPGLGLRLIYFSYDVKMKEKGDIPEGYSVSREKKERFSLILESASTNQTSMYLCASTAATNEKLFFGSGTQLSVL.

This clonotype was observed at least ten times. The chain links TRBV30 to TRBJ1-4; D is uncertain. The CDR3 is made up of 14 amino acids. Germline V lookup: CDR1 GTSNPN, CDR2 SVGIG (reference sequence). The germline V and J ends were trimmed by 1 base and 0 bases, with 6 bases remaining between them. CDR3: CAWSGVTTNEKLFF. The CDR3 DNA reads TGTGCCTGGAGTGGGGTGACAACTAATGAAAAACTGTTTTTT.

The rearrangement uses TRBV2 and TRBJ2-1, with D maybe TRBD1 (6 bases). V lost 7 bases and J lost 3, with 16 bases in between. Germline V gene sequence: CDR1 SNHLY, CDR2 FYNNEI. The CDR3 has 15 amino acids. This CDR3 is CASTIQGAIYNEQFF. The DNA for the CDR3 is TGTGCCAGCACGATACAGGGCGCTATCTACAATGAGCAGTTCTTC.

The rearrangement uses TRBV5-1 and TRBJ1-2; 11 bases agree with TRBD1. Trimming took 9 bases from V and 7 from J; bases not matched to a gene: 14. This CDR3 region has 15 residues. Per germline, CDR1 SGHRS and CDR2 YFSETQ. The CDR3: CATSLSGTGGPGYTF. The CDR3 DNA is TGCGCCACCTCTCTATCCGGGACAGGGGGACCTGGCTACACCTTC. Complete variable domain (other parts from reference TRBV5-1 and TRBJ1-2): KAGVTQTPRYLIKTRGQQVTLSCSPISGHRSVSWYQQTPGQGLQFLFEYFSETQRNKGNFPGRFSGRQFSNSRSEMNVSTLELGDSALYLCATSLSGTGGPGYTFGSGTRLTVV.